The count of the clone carrying this TCR beta chain is one. Donors comprised healthy HIV-negative adults lacking recent acute infections or vaccinations. Sorted-subset replicate PCR reactions were performed with roughly 200 ng DNA, corresponding to tens of thousands of T cell genomes. TCRdb's copy holds only in-frame clones and misses some; the assay was immunoSEQ multiplex PCR. Of roughly 2.4 million clones listed, approximately 96% were seen once; the top ten hold around 0.13%. The sample belongs to a study of shared clonotypes between healthy human individuals. Sequenced: naive CD4+ T cells sorted from blood. Specified subset: CD45RA+ positively selected. The TCR originated in a man aged 18 to 29 in good health.

Here the CDR3 reads CAWGQGQGISPLHF. The DNA for the CDR3 is TGTGCCTGGGGACAGGGACAGGGGATATCACCCCTCCACTTT. V and J are TRBV30 and TRBJ1-6; 10 bases agree with TRBD1. Per germline, CDR1 GTSNPN and CDR2 SVGIG (reference sequence). This CDR3 is 14 amino acids long. The V gene end was trimmed by 5 bases and the J gene end by 10 bases; junction bases not matched to a gene: 8.